The clone carrying this T cell receptor beta chain appeared a few times. Its cognate antigen is unknown. The sample belongs to a study of regulatory T cells in long-lasting Graves disease. Turning to the study itself: To qualify as persistent, Graves' disease required over 5 years of antithyroid drugs with positive TSH receptor antibodies. Findings and limits, study-wide: With persistent disease, TRBV28, TRBJ1-2 and TRBJ2-5 were the favored segments.

Regarding time point: persistent/refractory GD, antithyroid drugs over 5 years with positive TRAb. The TCR library used RNA extracted from PBMCs. The ends were cut back, 9 bases at V and 1 base at J, with 11 bases in the middle. Germline V gene data show CDR1 as SGHRS and CDR2 as YFSETQ. The CDR3 spans 14 residues. Libraries of TCR beta came from iRepertoire HTBI primers plus Arm-PCR of CDR3 regions. MiXCR, applied by TCRdb to the multiplex PCR reads, yields one record per CDR3 protein. The sample holds 300,000 to 400,000 distinct CDR3 sequences; 20% are singletons and the top ten take approximately 31%.

The material sequenced was peripheral blood mononuclear cells (PBMCs), taken when the disease was refractory, from a patient treated with antithyroid drugs. This receptor was taken from a female donor with Graves disease. The rearrangement joins TRBV5-1 to TRBJ2-6; D is ambiguous. The chain's CDR3 is CATKPSSGANVLTF. In nucleotides, the CDR3 is TGCGCCACAAAACCGTCTTCTGGGGCCAACGTCCTGACTTTC.